The 15 T cell receptor beta chains reported below all come from one sample, sequenced in a study of blood T cell repertoires in COVID-19. Here immunoSEQ multiplex PCR was the method, and the copy in TCRdb shows in-frame clones only, minus some. This sample has roughly 250,000 clones, with more than 85% found just once. The material sequenced was PBMCs or T cells enriched from blood (not recorded which). These receptors were collected from a man aged 35 to 55 who had recovered from COVID-19.

The V gene is TRBV9, the J gene TRBJ2-1; 7 positions match TRBD1. Germline-derived CDR1 and CDR2 are SGDLS and YYNGEE. J was trimmed by 3 bases and V by 0 bases; bases with no gene match: 3. The CDR3 contains 15 residues. Here the CDR3 DNA reads TGTGCCAGCAGCGTAGGAACAGGGGACTACAATGAGCAGTTCTTC. This sequence encodes CASSVGTGDYNEQFF.

The chain is built from TRBV7-3 and TRBJ2-1, with a weak D call TRBD2 (6 bases). The CDR3 is 15 amino acids. CDR1 SGHTA and CDR2 FQGTGA come from the germline V gene. V was clipped by 5 bases and J by 7 bases, with 18 bases between them. Here the CDR3 reads CASSLSGLRWNEQFF. CDR3 coding DNA: TGTGCCAGCAGCCTAAGCGGGCTGCGATGGAATGAGCAGTTCTTC. Complete variable domain (other parts from reference TRBV7-3 and TRBJ2-1): GAGVSQTPSNKVTEKGKYVELRCDPISGHTALYWYRQSLGQGPEFLIYFQGTGAADDSGLPNDRFFAVRPEGSVSTLKIQRTERGDSAVYLCASSLSGLRWNEQFFGPGTRLTVL.

This clone was seen a single time. The chain joins TRBV7-9 to TRBJ1-1; perhaps TRBD1 as D (5 bases). The V gene's germline CDR1 is SEHNR and CDR2 FQNEAQ (reference sequence). CDR3 size: 12 residues. Trimming took off 2 bases at V and 11 bases at J, with 12 bases between the two ends. CDR3 sequence (DNA): TGTGCCAGCAGCTTACTGACGGACACGGCTTTCTTT. It yields the protein CASSLLTDTAFF. Full variable domain (rest looked up from reference TRBV7-9 and TRBJ1-1): DTGVSQNPRHKITKRGQNVTFRCDPISEHNRLYWYRQTLGQGPEFLTYFQNEAQLEKSRLLSDRFSAERPKGSFSTLEIQRTEQGDSAMYLCASSLLTDTAFFGQGTRLTVV.

The J gene is TRBJ1-3, the V gene TRBV28; D is perhaps TRBD1 (6 bases). This CDR3 comprises 14 residues. Germline lookup yields CDR1 MDHEN and CDR2 SYDVKM. Trimming stripped 7 bases from V and 4 bases from J, with 14 bases between. The CDR3 DNA follows: TGTGCCAGCACCAAAGGGGGTACAGGAAACACCATATATTTT. Its translation is CASTKGGTGNTIYF.

The chain links TRBV28 to TRBJ1-5, with D possibly TRBD1 on 5 matching bases. Germline V gene sequence: CDR1 MDHEN, CDR2 SYDVKM. There are 15 residues in the CDR3. V lost 7 bases and J lost 0, with 13 bases in between. This CDR3 is CASIWQGYSNQPQHF. As DNA, the CDR3 is TGTGCCAGCATTTGGCAGGGTTATAGCAATCAGCCCCAGCATTTT.

A single count supports this clone. This chain links TRBV11-3 with TRBJ2-5; TRBD1 matches 7 bases. CDR1 is SGHNT and CDR2 is YENEEA in the germline V gene. Losses at the gene ends were 5 bases for V and 0 bases for J; bases not matched to a gene: 6. The CDR3 consists of 15 residues. The CDR3 protein is CASSIVGTDQETQYF. The CDR3 DNA is TGTGCCAGCAGCATCGTTGGGACAGACCAAGAGACCCAGTACTTC.

The rearrangement links TRBV19 to TRBJ2-5, with unresolved D. The CDR3 is 14 residues long. V was trimmed by 10 bases and J by 3 bases, leaving 18 bases between them. The germline CDR1 and CDR2 sequences are LNHDA and SQIVND (reference sequence). The CDR3 spells CATKLIAAEETQYF. The CDR3 nucleotides read TGTGCCACTAAGTTAATAGCAGCCGAAGAGACCCAGTACTTC.

The rearrangement uses TRBV28 and TRBJ2-6; 7 bases agree with TRBD1. CDR1 is MDHEN and CDR2 is SYDVKM in the germline V gene. This CDR3 has 23 residues. V shed 4 bases, J shed 0 bases, and the junction held 24 bases outside the gene matches. The DNA of the CDR3 is TGTGCCAGCAGTTCCCTTTATCGGGGACAGAAAAACAGAAAAACCTCTGGGGCCAACGTCCTGACTTTC. Translation: CASSSLYRGQKNRKTSGANVLTF.

V and J are TRBV7-2 and TRBJ2-7; 7 bases agree with TRBD2. Germline lookup yields CDR1 SGHTA and CDR2 FQGNSA. With 4 bases clipped from V and 3 bases from J, the junction kept 6 bases outside the gene matches. This CDR3 is 14 amino acids long. The DNA of the CDR3 is TGTGCCAGCAGCTACATAGCGGGTAGCTACGAGCAGTACTTC. This sequence encodes CASSYIAGSYEQYF.

The V and J genes are TRBV27 and TRBJ2-4; D may be TRBD1 (5 bases). The germline V and J ends were trimmed by 5 bases and 7 bases, with 9 bases remaining between them. Germline V gene lookup returns CDR1 MNHEY and CDR2 SMNVEV (reference sequence). The CDR3 covers 12 residues. CDR3 amino acids: CASSQGRNIQYF. The CDR3 DNA reads as TGTGCCAGCAGTCAGGGTCGGAACATTCAGTACTTC.

The CDR3 bases are TGTGCCAGCAGTCGGGTAGGTCCGGGACTAGCGGGAAGATCGAACACCGGGGAGCTGTTTTTT. The encoded protein is CASSRVGPGLAGRSNTGELFF. The V call is TRBV27, the J call TRBJ2-2, with 13 bases identical to TRBD2. Unmatched junction bases numbered 15, after V lost 5 bases and J lost 0 bases. CDR1 and CDR2 from the germline V gene are MNHEY and SMNVEV (reference sequence). The CDR3 loop spans 21 amino acids.

V is TRBV19 and J is TRBJ1-6; D may be TRBD1 (5 bases). Germline V gene lookup returns CDR1 LNHDA and CDR2 SQIVND (reference sequence). V was pared by 5 bases and J by 0 bases, with 14 bases between. The CDR3 consists of 17 residues. The chain's CDR3 is CASSRPRQSSYNSPLHF. The CDR3 DNA is TGTGCCAGTAGTCGCCCCCGACAGAGCTCCTATAATTCACCCCTCCACTTT.

The chain recombines TRBV19 with TRBJ1-6; D is unresolved. Germline CDR1 LNHDA, CDR2 SQIVND (reference sequence). This CDR3 spans 13 amino acids. Between the trimmed V and J ends, which lost 9 bases and 9 bases, there was a span of 15 bases. CDR3 loop: CASLFGEVSPLHF. The CDR3 DNA sequence: TGTGCCAGCCTTTTCGGGGAGGTTTCACCCCTCCACTTT.

V usage is TRBV28 and J usage is TRBJ1-4; D possibly corresponds to TRBD1 (6 bases). The CDR3 length is 15 residues. Germline V gene sequence: CDR1 MDHEN, CDR2 SYDVKM. The V end lost 5 bases, the J end lost 6 bases, and 16 bases lay between the germline ends. The CDR3 nucleotides read TGTGCCAGCAGTACCCCCGACAGGCCTGATGAAAAACTGTTTTTT. Amino acids: CASSTPDRPDEKLFF.

This sequence joins TRBV28 and TRBJ2-7; TRBD2 is a possible D gene (6 bases). Germline V gives CDR1 MDHEN, CDR2 SYDVKM. Trimming stripped 6 bases from V and 3 bases from J, with 15 bases between. The CDR3 is made up of 14 amino acids. For the CDR3, the DNA is TGTGCCAGCAGACCGCCAGGGAGGAACTACGAGCAGTACTTC. Protein sequence: CASRPPGRNYEQYF.